Listed below are T cell receptor beta chains from one sample, sequenced in a study of blood T cell repertoires in COVID-19. Sequencing was performed with immunoSEQ multiplex PCR; in TCRdb, only in-frame clones are kept and a portion is missing. The sample has 120,000 to 150,000 clones, around 88% seen once. The sequencing input was peripheral blood. Every receptor here comes from a human donor in a cohort sampled during active COVID-19. Each CDR3 is given without its conserved first and last residue. D genes are given only for firm matches. Not every row has a clone size; where given, it reads once, few, many or a size class.

v_gene	j_gene	d_gene	abundance	CDR3aa
TRBV9	TRBJ2-5	.	.	ASSVGGLPTQETQY
TRBV5-6	TRBJ1-1	.	.	ASSFYILVNTEAF
TRBV10-3	TRBJ1-5	TRBD1	few	AISRQGDNQPQH
TRBV9	TRBJ1-6	.	.	ASSPRTAGSPLH
TRBV18	TRBJ2-7	TRBD2	.	ASSTTTSGPTYEQY
TRBV6-5	TRBJ2-2	TRBD2	.	ASSYSGGPDTGELF
TRBV14	TRBJ2-3	.	.	ASSRSYLDTQY
TRBV4-3	TRBJ1-1	TRBD1	.	ASSQWGQGASEAF
TRBV10-3	TRBJ2-5	.	.	AISERGSQETQY
TRBV10-3	TRBJ2-1	TRBD2	.	AIRTGLAGYNEQF